This T cell receptor beta chain derives from a study of cytomegalovirus exposure and HLA in healthy donors. The CDR3 totals 15 residues. Germline CDR1 reads MDHEN; CDR2 reads SYDVKM. The V segment lost 6 bases and the J segment 4 bases; nucleotides outside the gene matches: 10. In the case of this clone: Its antigen is not identified.

Use of 60 Vbeta and 13 Jbeta primers characterized the PCR. Assay used: immunoSEQ multiplex PCR; TCRdb lists only in-frame clones, some missing. The table shows 150,000 to 200,000 clones, with around nine tenths occurring only once. Findings and caveats of the study: Some highly shared sequence variants likely arose as a pipeline artifact. Rarity marked most TCR sequences, yet some public TCRs occurred in many donors. Because they were indistinguishable, some V segments, including TRBV6-2 and TRBV6-3, were excluded.

The source of this sequence is a woman aged 18 to 35 in good health and CMV-seronegative. The chain has TRBV28 and TRBJ2-3; 7 nucleotides align to TRBD2. Sequencing was done on a sample of PBMCs. The CDR3 is CASRRAGFGPDTQYF. Here the CDR3 DNA reads TGTGCCAGCAGGCGAGCGGGGTTTGGACCAGATACGCAGTATTTT. The entire variable domain, with the rest obtained from reference TRBV28 and TRBJ2-3, is as follows: DVKVTQSSRYLVKRTGEKVFLECVQDMDHENMFWYRQDPGLGLRLIYFSYDVKMKEKGDIPEGYSVSREKKERFSLILESASTNQTSMYLCASRRAGFGPDTQYFGPGTRLTVL.